There are many counts of the clone carrying this TCR beta chain. V was clipped by 6 bases and J by 3 bases, with 17 bases between them. Germline-derived CDR1 and CDR2 are WSHSY and SAAADI. The CDR3 runs to 15 residues. This record belongs to a study of neurological immune-mediated disorders. Using its own MiXCR run on the 5' RACE reads, TCRdb lists one record per CDR3 protein. The sample has approximately 77,000 distinct CDR3 sequences; about 9.4% are singletons. The origin of this receptor is a man aged 50 to 59 in good health. The rearrangement joins TRBV10-2 to TRBJ1-1, with TRBD1 as a possible D gene (6 bases). The sequencing input was PBMCs. The CDR3 protein is CASRAVRRGDTEAFF. CDR3 coding DNA: TGCGCCAGCAGGGCCGTGCGGAGGGGGGACACTGAAGCTTTCTTT.